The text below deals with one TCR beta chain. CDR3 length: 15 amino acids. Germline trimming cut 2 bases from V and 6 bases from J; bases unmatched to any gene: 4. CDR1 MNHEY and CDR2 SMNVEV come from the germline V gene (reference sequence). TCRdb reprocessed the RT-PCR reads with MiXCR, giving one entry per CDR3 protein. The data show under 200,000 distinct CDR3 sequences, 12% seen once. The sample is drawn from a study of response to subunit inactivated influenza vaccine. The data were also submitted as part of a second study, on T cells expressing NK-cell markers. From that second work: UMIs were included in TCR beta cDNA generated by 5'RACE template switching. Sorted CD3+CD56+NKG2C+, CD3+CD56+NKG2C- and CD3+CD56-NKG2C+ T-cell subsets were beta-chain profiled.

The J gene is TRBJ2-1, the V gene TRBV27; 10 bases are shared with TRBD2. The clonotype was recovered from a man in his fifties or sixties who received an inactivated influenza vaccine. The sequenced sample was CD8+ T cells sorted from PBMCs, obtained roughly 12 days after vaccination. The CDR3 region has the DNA TGTGCCAGCAGTTTAATGTCTAGCGGGAGCAATGAGCAGTTCTTC. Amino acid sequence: CASSLMSSGSNEQFF.